This TCR beta chain came from a study of preoperative IRX-2 immunotherapy in early breast cancer. Germline V gene data show CDR1 as SNHLY and CDR2 as FYNNEI. The germline V and J ends were trimmed by 7 bases and 4 bases, with 17 bases remaining between them. This CDR3 has 16 residues. Measured with immunoSEQ multiplex PCR; TCRdb has only the in-frame clones, and not every one. The sample includes 60,000 or so clones, roughly 94% seen only once; the top ten take roughly 1.8%. Treatment noted: preoperative locoregional IRX-2 cytokine immunotherapy. Patients received preoperative, locoregional IRX-2 cytokine immunotherapy in a phase Ib study.

The clonotype originates from a human donor with breast cancer. The genes are TRBV2 and TRBJ2-6; D possibly corresponds to TRBD1 (6 bases). Sampling was performed from a patient treated with IRX-2 immunotherapy. The CDR3 loop reads CASIEDSVLGANVLTF. The CDR3 DNA reads as TGTGCCAGCATAGAGGACAGTGTCTTAGGGGCCAACGTCCTGACTTTC.